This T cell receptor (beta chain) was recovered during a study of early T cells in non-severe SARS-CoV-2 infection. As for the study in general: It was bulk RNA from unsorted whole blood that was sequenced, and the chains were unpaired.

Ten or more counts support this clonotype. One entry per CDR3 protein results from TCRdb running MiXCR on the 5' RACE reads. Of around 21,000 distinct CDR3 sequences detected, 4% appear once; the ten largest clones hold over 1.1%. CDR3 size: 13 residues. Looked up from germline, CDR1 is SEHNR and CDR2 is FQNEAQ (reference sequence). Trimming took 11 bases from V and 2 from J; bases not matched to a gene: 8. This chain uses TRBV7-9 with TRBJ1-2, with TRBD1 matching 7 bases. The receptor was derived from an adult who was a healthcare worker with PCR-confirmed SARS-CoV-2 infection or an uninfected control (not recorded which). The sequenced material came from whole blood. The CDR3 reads CAVGQYINYGYTF. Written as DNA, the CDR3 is TGTGCCGTGGGACAGTATATAAACTATGGCTACACCTTC.